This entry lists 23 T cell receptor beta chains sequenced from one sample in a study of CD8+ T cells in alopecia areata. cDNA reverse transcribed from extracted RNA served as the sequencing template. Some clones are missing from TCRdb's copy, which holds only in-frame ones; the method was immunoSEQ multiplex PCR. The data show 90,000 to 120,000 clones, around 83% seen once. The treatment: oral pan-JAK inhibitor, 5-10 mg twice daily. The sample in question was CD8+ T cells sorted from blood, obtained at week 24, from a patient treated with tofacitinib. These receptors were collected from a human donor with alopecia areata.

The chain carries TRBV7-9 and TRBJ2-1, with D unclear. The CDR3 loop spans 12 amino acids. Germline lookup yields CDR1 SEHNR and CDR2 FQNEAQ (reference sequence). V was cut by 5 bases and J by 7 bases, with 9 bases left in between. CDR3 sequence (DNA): TGTGCCAGCAGCATAAAGCCGAATGAGCAGTTCTTC. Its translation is CASSIKPNEQFF.

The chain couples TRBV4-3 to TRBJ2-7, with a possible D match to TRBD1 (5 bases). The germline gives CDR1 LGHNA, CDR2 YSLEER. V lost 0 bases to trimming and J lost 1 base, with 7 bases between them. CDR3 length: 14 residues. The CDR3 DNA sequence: TGCGCCAGCAGCCAAGAAGACAGTTCCTACGAGCAGTACTTC. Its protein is CASSQEDSSYEQYF.

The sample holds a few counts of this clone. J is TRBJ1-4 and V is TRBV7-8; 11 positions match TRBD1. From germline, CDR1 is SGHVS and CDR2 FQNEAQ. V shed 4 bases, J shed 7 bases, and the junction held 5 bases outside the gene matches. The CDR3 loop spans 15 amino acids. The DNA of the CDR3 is TGTGCCAGCAGCTCGGACAGGGGGCTAGGTGAAAAACTGTTTTTT. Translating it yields CASSSDRGLGEKLFF. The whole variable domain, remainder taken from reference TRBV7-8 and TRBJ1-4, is GAGVSQSPRYKVAKRGQDVALRCDPISGHVSLFWYQQALGQGPEFLTYFQNEAQLDKSGLPSDRFFAERPEGSVSTLKIQRTQQEDSAVYLCASSSDRGLGEKLFFGSGTQLSVL.

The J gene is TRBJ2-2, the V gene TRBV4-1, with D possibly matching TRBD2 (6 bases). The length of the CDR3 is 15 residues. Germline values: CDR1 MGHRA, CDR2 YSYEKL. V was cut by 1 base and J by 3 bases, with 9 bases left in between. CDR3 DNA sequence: TGCGCCAGCAGCCAAGGGTGGGGGGACACCGGGGAGCTGTTTTTT. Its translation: CASSQGWGDTGELFF.

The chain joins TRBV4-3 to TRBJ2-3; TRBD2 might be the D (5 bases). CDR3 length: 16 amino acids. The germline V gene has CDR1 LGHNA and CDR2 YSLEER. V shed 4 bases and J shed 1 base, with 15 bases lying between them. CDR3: CASSLGEGEGTDTQYF. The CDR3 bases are TGCGCCAGCAGCCTCGGAGAGGGAGAGGGCACAGATACGCAGTATTTT.

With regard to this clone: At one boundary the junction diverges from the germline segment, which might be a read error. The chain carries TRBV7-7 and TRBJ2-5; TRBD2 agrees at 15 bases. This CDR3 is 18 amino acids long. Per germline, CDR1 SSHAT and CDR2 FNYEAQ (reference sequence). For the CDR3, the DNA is TGTGCTAGCAGCTTAGGACTAGCGGGGGGGCCGGGCCGAGAGACCCAGTACTTC. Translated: CASSLGLAGGPGRETQYF.

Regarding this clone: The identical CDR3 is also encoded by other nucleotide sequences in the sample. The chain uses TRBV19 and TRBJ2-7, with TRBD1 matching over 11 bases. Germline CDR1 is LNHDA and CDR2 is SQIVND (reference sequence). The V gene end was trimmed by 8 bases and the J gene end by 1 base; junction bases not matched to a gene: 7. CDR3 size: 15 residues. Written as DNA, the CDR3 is TGTGCCAGTTCCCCCCGGGACAGGGGGTCCTACGAGCAGTACTTC. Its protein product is CASSPRDRGSYEQYF.

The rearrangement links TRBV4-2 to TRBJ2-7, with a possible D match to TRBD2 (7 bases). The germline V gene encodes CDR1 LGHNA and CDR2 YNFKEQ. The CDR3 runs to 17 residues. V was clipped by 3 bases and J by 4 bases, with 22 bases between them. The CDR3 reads CASSQNGRGAGRYEQYF. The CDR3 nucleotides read TGTGCCAGCAGCCAGAATGGACGGGGGGCGGGAAGGTACGAGCAGTACTTC.

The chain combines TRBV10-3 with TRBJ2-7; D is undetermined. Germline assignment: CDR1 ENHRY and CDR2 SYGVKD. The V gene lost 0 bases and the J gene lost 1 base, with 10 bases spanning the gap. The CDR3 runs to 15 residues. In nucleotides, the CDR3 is TGTGCCATCAGTGAGTCGTTCAGAACTTCCTACGAGCAGTACTTC. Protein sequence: CAISESFRTSYEQYF.

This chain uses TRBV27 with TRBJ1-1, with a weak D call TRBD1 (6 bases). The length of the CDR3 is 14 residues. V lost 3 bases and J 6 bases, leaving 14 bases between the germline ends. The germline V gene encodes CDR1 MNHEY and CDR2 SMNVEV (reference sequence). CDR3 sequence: CASSFSTGGPEAFF. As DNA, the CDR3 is TGTGCCAGCAGTTTTTCGACCGGGGGGCCTGAAGCTTTCTTT.

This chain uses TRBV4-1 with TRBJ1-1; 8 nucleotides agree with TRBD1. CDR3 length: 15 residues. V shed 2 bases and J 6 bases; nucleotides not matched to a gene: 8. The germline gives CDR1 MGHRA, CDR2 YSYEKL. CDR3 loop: CASSQITGGRAEAFF. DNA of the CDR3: TGCGCCAGCAGCCAAATTACAGGGGGGAGGGCTGAAGCTTTCTTT.

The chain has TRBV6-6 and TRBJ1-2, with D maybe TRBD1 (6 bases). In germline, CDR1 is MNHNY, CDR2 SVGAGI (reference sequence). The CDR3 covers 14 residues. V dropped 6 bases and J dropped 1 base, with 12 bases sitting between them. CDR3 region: CASRPVQGNYGYTF. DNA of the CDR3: TGTGCCAGCAGGCCCGTACAGGGTAACTATGGCTACACCTTC.

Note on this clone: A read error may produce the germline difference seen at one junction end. CDR3 nucleotides: TGTGCTAGCAGCTTATGGAGGGGCCACGAGCAGTACTTC. Translation gives CASSLWRGHEQYF. This sequence joins TRBV7-7 and TRBJ2-7, with D possibly TRBD2 on 6 matching bases. The germline CDR1 and CDR2 sequences are SSHAT and FNYEAQ (reference sequence). The CDR3 is made up of 13 amino acids.

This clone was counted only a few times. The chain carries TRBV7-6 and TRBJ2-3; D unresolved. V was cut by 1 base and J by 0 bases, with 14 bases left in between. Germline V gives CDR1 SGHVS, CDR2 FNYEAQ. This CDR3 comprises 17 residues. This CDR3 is CASSLGPLGLSTDTQYF. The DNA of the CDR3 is TGTGCCAGCAGCTTAGGTCCCCTCGGGCTTAGCACAGATACGCAGTATTTT.

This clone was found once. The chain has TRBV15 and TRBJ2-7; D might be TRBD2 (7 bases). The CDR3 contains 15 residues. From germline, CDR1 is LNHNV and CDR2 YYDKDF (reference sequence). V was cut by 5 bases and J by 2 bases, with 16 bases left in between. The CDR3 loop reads CATSPDAGATYEQYF. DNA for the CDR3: TGTGCCACCAGCCCCGATGCGGGGGCGACCTACGAGCAGTACTTC.

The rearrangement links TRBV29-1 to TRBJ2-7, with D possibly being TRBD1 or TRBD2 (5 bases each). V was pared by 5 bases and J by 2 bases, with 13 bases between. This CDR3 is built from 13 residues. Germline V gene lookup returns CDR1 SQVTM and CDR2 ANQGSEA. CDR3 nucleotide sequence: TGCAGCGTTACAGCCAGGGACCCCTACGAGCAGTACTTC. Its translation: CSVTARDPYEQYF.

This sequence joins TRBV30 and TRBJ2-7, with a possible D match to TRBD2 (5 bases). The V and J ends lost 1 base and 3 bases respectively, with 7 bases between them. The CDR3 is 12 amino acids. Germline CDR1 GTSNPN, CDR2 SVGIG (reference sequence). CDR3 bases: TGTGCCTGGAGTGGGGGAGACTACGAGCAGTACTTC. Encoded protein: CAWSGGDYEQYF.

The CDR3 reads CASSPRQILSGANVLTF. The DNA for the CDR3 is TGTGCCAGCAGCCCCCGACAGATCCTCTCTGGGGCCAACGTCCTGACTTTC. This chain links TRBV9 with TRBJ2-6; possibly TRBD1 for D (5 bases). V lost 4 bases and J 0 bases, leaving 14 bases between the germline ends. CDR3 size: 17 residues. The V gene's germline CDR1 is SGDLS and CDR2 YYNGEE.

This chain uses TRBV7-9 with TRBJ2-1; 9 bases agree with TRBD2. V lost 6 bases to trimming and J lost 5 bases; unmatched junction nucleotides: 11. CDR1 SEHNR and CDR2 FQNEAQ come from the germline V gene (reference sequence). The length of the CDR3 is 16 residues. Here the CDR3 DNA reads TGTGCCAGCAGTCCTCGGAGCGGGGGGCGCCACAATGAGCAGTTCTTC. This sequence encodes CASSPRSGGRHNEQFF.

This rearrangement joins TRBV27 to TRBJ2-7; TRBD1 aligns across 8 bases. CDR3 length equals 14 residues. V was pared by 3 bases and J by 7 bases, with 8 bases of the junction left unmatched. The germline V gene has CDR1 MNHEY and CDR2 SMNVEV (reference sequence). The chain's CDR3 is CASSFRTGLGEQYF. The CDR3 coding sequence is TGTGCCAGCAGTTTTCGGACAGGGTTGGGGGAGCAGTACTTC.

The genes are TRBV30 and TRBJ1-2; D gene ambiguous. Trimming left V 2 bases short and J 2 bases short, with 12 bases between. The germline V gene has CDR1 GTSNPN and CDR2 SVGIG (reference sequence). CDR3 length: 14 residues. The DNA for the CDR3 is TGTGCCTGGAGTATCCCGAGGGAAAACTATGGCTACACCTTC. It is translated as CAWSIPRENYGYTF.

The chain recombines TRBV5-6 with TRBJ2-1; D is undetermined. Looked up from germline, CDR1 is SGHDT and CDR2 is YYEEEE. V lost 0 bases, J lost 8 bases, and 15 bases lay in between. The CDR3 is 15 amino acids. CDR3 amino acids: CASSLAPGARDEQFF. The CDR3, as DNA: TGTGCCAGCAGCTTGGCCCCTGGCGCCCGGGATGAGCAGTTCTTC. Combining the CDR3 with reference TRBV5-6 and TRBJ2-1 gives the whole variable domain DAGVTQSPTHLIKTRGQQVTLRCSPKSGHDTVSWYQQALGQGPQFIFQYYEEEERQRGNFPDRFSGHQFPNYSSELNVNALLLGDSALYLCASSLAPGARDEQFFGPGTRLTVL.

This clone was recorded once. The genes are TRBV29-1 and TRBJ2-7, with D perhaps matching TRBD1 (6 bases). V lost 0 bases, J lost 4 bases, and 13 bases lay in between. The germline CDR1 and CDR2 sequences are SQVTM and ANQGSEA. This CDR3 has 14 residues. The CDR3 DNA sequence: TGCAGCGTTGAAGATCGGACCAGGGGTTACGAGCAGTACTTC. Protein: CSVEDRTRGYEQYF.